The 2 T cell receptor beta chains below come from one sample, sequenced in a study of blood T cell repertoires in COVID-19. TCRdb's table, derived via immunoSEQ multiplex PCR, lists solely in-frame clones and lacks some. The sample holds roughly 270,000 clones, roughly 80% seen once. Material: PBMCs or T cells enriched from blood (not recorded which). The receptor set was obtained from a middle-aged man who had been exposed to COVID-19.

V is TRBV5-1 and J is TRBJ2-3; 9 bases map to TRBD2. CDR1 SGHRS and CDR2 YFSETQ come from the germline V gene. This CDR3 region has 17 residues. V dropped 7 bases and J dropped 2; count of bases not matched to a gene: 14. The CDR3 DNA follows: TGCGCCAGCCGATATCCATCTAGCGGGAAAATCACAGATACGCAGTATTTT. It specifies CASRYPSSGKITDTQYF. Together with reference TRBV5-1 and TRBJ2-3, the CDR3 gives the full variable domain: KAGVTQTPRYLIKTRGQQVTLSCSPISGHRSVSWYQQTPGQGLQFLFEYFSETQRNKGNFPGRFSGRQFSNSRSEMNVSTLELGDSALYLCASRYPSSGKITDTQYFGPGTRLTVL.

This chain uses TRBV24-1 with TRBJ2-5, with D perhaps TRBD2 (6 bases). Trimming stripped 4 bases from V and 4 bases from J, with 18 bases between. The CDR3 has 16 residues. Germline V gene sequence: CDR1 KGHDR, CDR2 SFDVKD. As DNA, the CDR3 is TGTGCCACCAGTGAAGGTTCGGCTAGCGAGCGAGAGACCCAGTACTTC. Protein product: CATSEGSASERETQYF.